These 21 T cell receptor beta chains share one sample of origin, sequenced in a study of blood T cell repertoires in COVID-19. Sequencing used immunoSEQ multiplex PCR; TCRdb keeps in-frame clones, though not all of them. The sample contains around 250,000 clones, approximately 88% of which appear only once. Specimen: PBMCs or T cells enriched from blood (not recorded which). These receptors all stem from a woman in her thirties or forties who had been exposed to COVID-19.

The chain links TRBV18 to TRBJ1-6; 8 bases map to TRBD1. The CDR3 runs to 18 residues. Per germline, CDR1 KGHSH and CDR2 LQKENI. The junction had 13 bases not matched to a gene; V was cut back by 2 bases and J by 7 bases. Here the CDR3 reads CASSPSDIGTGANSPLHF. The CDR3 DNA follows: TGTGCCAGCTCACCAAGCGATATTGGGACAGGAGCCAATTCACCCCTCCACTTT.

The chain links TRBV27 to TRBJ2-3; 14 bases align to TRBD2. V was clipped by 4 bases and J by 6 bases; unmatched bases: 6. This CDR3 is 16 amino acids long. CDR1 MNHEY and CDR2 SMNVEV come from the germline V gene (reference sequence). For the CDR3, the DNA is TGTGCCAGCAGTTCCCGGACTAGCGGGGGGCCCGATACGCAGTATTTT. Its protein product is CASSSRTSGGPDTQYF.

The V gene is TRBV18, the J gene TRBJ2-5, with 10 bases identical to TRBD2. The ends lost 4 bases at V and 0 bases at J; junction bases unmatched: 14. Germline loops: CDR1 KGHSH, CDR2 LQKENI. This CDR3 contains 19 residues. The CDR3 region has the DNA TGTGCCAGCTCACGTGGCGGAGCGGGAGGGCCCGGAGACCAAGAGACCCAGTACTTC. Translating it yields CASSRGGAGGPGDQETQYF.

The CDR3 spells CASRVYRGGETQYF. The CDR3 DNA reads as TGTGCCAGCAGGGTCTACAGGGGGGGGGAGACCCAGTACTTC. The gene calls are TRBV3-1 (or the pseudogene TRBV3-2) and TRBJ2-5; maybe TRBD1 (8 bases). Germline V gene lookup returns CDR1 LGHDT and CDR2 YNNKEL (reference sequence). The germline V and J ends were trimmed by 6 bases and 5 bases, with 16 bases remaining between them. The CDR3 runs 14 residues.

V usage is TRBV30 and J usage is TRBJ2-3; 12 nucleotides align to TRBD2. V lost 3 bases, J lost 1 base, and 5 bases stayed unmatched. The CDR3 is 16 amino acids. Germline V gene sequence: CDR1 GTSNPN, CDR2 SVGIG (reference sequence). CDR3 DNA: TGTGCCTGGAGGCTAGCGGGAGGGTGGGGCACAGATACGCAGTATTTT. This codes for CAWRLAGGWGTDTQYF.

The chain recombines TRBV24-1 with TRBJ2-3; 7 bases line up with TRBD2. Germline assignment: CDR1 KGHDR and CDR2 SFDVKD. The CDR3 is 15 amino acids. V gave up 4 bases and J gave up 2 bases; unmatched junction bases: 5. For the CDR3, the DNA is TGTGCCACCAGTGAGTCTAGCGGAAACACAGATACGCAGTATTTT. It specifies CATSESSGNTDTQYF.

The rearrangement joins TRBV7-8 to TRBJ1-1; 12 nucleotides agree with TRBD1. Germline V gene lookup returns CDR1 SGHVS and CDR2 FQNEAQ. There are 15 residues in the CDR3. The V segment lost 8 bases and the J segment 3 bases; nucleotides outside the gene matches: 7. The CDR3: CASVPGTGGHTEAFF. The CDR3 region has the DNA TGTGCCAGCGTACCCGGGACAGGGGGCCACACTGAAGCTTTCTTT. Together with reference TRBV7-8 and TRBJ1-1, the CDR3 gives the full variable domain: GAGVSQSPRYKVAKRGQDVALRCDPISGHVSLFWYQQALGQGPEFLTYFQNEAQLDKSGLPSDRFFAERPEGSVSTLKIQRTQQEDSAVYLCASVPGTGGHTEAFFGQGTRLTVV.

Only one count was recorded for this clone. The CDR3 here is CASSQDRLGQETQYF. DNA of the CDR3: TGCGCCAGCAGCCAAGATCGGCTAGGTCAAGAGACCCAGTACTTC. The rearrangement uses TRBV4-1 and TRBJ2-5; unclear D gene. Germline V gene lookup returns CDR1 MGHRA and CDR2 YSYEKL. Trimming stripped 0 bases from V and 2 bases from J, with 10 bases between. The CDR3 extends over 15 amino acids.

The chain employs TRBV11-2 and TRBJ2-7; D uncertain. This CDR3 has 14 residues. Germline assignment: CDR1 SGHAT and CDR2 FQNNGV. Trimming shortened V by 2 bases and J by 5 bases, and 13 bases separated the two germline ends. The CDR3 protein is CASSLHSANHEQYF. CDR3 DNA: TGTGCCAGCAGCTTACACTCTGCAAACCACGAGCAGTACTTC.

This chain uses TRBV4-1 with TRBJ1-6; D is undetermined. CDR1 and CDR2 from the germline V gene are MGHRA and YSYEKL. CDR3 length: 14 amino acids. V was shortened by 2 bases and J by 7 bases, with 9 bases between the two germline ends. CDR3 protein: CASSQQRGNSPLHF. The CDR3, as DNA: TGCGCCAGCAGCCAACAACGCGGGAATTCACCCCTCCACTTT.

J is TRBJ2-2 and V is TRBV28; 7 bases map to TRBD2. J was trimmed by 7 bases and V by 11 bases; bases with no gene match: 10. The CDR3 runs to 13 residues. Germline-derived CDR1 and CDR2 are MDHEN and SYDVKM. CDR3 residues: CAVQAGSGGELFF. The DNA for the CDR3 is TGTGCCGTTCAAGCGGGATCGGGCGGGGAGCTGTTTTTT.

V is TRBV7-8 and J is TRBJ1-2; D is perhaps TRBD1 (6 bases). This CDR3 contains 14 residues. The germline V and J ends were trimmed by 5 bases and 7 bases, with 17 bases remaining between them. The germline CDR1 and CDR2 sequences are SGHVS and FQNEAQ. The CDR3 nucleotides are TGTGCCAGCAGCCCTCCGGGACACACCTCTGGCTACACCTTC. The encoded protein is CASSPPGHTSGYTF.

This clone came up once. V usage is TRBV2 and J usage is TRBJ2-5, with TRBD1 matching 7 bases. The CDR3 length is 14 residues. Germline CDR1 reads SNHLY; CDR2 reads FYNNEI. V dropped 5 bases and J dropped 5; count of bases not matched to a gene: 8. The CDR3 DNA reads as TGTGCCAGCAGTCAAACAGGGGTTACCGAGACCCAGTACTTC. Its translation is CASSQTGVTETQYF.

The chain recombines TRBV5-4 with TRBJ2-5; 9 bases are shared with TRBD1. Germline V gene data show CDR1 as SGHNT and CDR2 as YYREEE (reference sequence). The CDR3 length is 16 residues. The trim removed 4 bases at V and 2 bases at J, leaving 9 bases unmatched. CDR3 nucleotides: TGTGCCAGCAGCCCGGGACAGGGTCGGGGGCAAGAGACCCAGTACTTC. Its protein is CASSPGQGRGQETQYF.

This clone was detected only once. V is TRBV29-1 and J is TRBJ1-5, with a tentative D call TRBD1 (6 bases). The CDR3 runs 13 residues. V was clipped by 5 bases and J by 3 bases, with 11 bases between them. Germline V gene sequence: CDR1 SQVTM, CDR2 ANQGSEA. CDR3 in amino acids: CSVPGQYNQPQHF. CDR3 DNA: TGCAGCGTTCCCGGACAGTACAATCAGCCCCAGCATTTT. The full variable domain, completed using reference TRBV29-1 and TRBJ1-5, is SAVISQKPSRDICQRGTSLTIQCQVDSQVTMMFWYRQQPGQSLTLIATANQGSEATYESGFVIDKFPISRPNLTFSTLTVSNMSPEDSSIYLCSVPGQYNQPQHFGDGTRLSIL.

The chain links TRBV5-6 to TRBJ2-5, with TRBD1 identical over 8 bases. V lost 4 bases and J lost 0; bases outside the gene matches: 11. CDR1 is SGHDT, CDR2 YYEEEE, per germline. This CDR3 comprises 17 residues. CDR3 nucleotides: TGTGCCAGCAGCCGTCTATCTCCGGACAGGGACCAAGAGACCCAGTACTTC. It yields the protein CASSRLSPDRDQETQYF.

The V call is TRBV28, the J call TRBJ2-1; 8 nucleotides match TRBD1. CDR3 length: 15 amino acids. V was clipped by 8 bases and J by 4 bases; unmatched bases: 10. Germline V CDR1 and CDR2: MDHEN, SYDVKM. The CDR3 DNA reads TGTGCCAGCGCTTTAACAGGGGGACCATACAATGAGCAGTTCTTC. Protein: CASALTGGPYNEQFF.

The chain is built from TRBV4-1 and TRBJ2-7; D unclear. This CDR3 comprises 14 residues. Germline CDR1 is MGHRA and CDR2 is YSYEKL. Trimming cost V 4 bases and J 3 bases, with 13 bases left between them. The CDR3 DNA reads as TGCGCCAGCAGCCTTAGTGCTGGGCTCTACGAGCAGTACTTC. As protein: CASSLSAGLYEQYF.

V and J are TRBV7-2 and TRBJ2-2, with D perhaps matching TRBD2 (7 bases). From germline, CDR1 is SGHTA and CDR2 FQGNSA. V lost 7 bases and J lost 0, with 18 bases in between. The CDR3 is made up of 17 amino acids. The CDR3 region is CASTTGGGITNTGELFF. CDR3 nucleotides: TGTGCCAGCACCACGGGGGGCGGAATTACGAACACCGGGGAGCTGTTTTTT.

This chain joins TRBV5-4 and TRBJ2-7, with a tentative D call TRBD2 (6 bases). This CDR3 region has 15 residues. Deletions cut 3 bases from V and 2 bases from J, with 15 bases between. From germline, CDR1 is SGHNT and CDR2 YYREEE (reference sequence). The CDR3 here is CASSSRGKNTYEQYF. For the CDR3, the DNA is TGTGCCAGCAGCTCCCGGGGGAAAAACACCTACGAGCAGTACTTC.

V and J are TRBV4-1 and TRBJ2-5; D call uncertain. Trimming removed 0 bases from V and 7 bases from J, with 12 bases in between. There are 14 residues in the CDR3. Germline lookup yields CDR1 MGHRA and CDR2 YSYEKL. CDR3 residues: CASSQESVVGTQYF. Here the CDR3 DNA reads TGCGCCAGCAGCCAAGAGAGCGTGGTGGGGACCCAGTACTTC.